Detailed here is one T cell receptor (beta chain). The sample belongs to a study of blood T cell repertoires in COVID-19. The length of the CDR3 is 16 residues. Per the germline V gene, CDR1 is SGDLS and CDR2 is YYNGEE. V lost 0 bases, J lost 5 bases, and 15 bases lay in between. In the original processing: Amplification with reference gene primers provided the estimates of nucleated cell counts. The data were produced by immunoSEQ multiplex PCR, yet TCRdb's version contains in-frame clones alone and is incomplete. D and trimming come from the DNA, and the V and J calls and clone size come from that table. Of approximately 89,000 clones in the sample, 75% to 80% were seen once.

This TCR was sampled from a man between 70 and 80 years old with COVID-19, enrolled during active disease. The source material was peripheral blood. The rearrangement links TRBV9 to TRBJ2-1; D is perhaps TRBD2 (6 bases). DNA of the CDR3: TGTGCCAGCAGCGTAGGAGGCGGGATGACTGACAATGAGCAGTTCTTC. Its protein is CASSVGGGMTDNEQFF. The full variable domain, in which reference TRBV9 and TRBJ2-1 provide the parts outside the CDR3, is DSGVTQTPKHLITATGQRVTLRCSPRSGDLSVYWYQQSLDQGLQFLIQYYNGEERAKGNILERFSAQQFPDLHSELNLSSLELGDSALYFCASSVGGGMTDNEQFFGPGTRLTVL.